This TCR beta chain was obtained from a study of CD8 T cells in ankylosing spondylitis. TCRdb reprocessed the 5' RACE reads via MiXCR and lists one record per CDR3 protein. Of some 180,000 distinct CDR3 sequences in the sample, around a sixth are singletons; the top ten hold approximately 4%. Study-wide results and limits: Apparently characteristic of ankylosing spondylitis blood was a TCR beta motif (about 8 highly homologous variants).

The V gene's germline CDR1 is SGHTA and CDR2 FQGNSA. The V gene lost 2 bases and the J gene lost 5 bases, with 7 bases spanning the gap. The CDR3 covers 13 residues. Ten or more counts support this clonotype. The target antigen is unknown. This TCR derives from a male donor under 30 with ankylosing spondylitis or in good health (not recorded which). V gene TRBV7-2 combines with J gene TRBJ2-1; D call uncertain. Sequencing used blood, either unsorted or a sorted T cell fraction (not recorded which). The chain's CDR3 is CASSLRHNNEQFF. The CDR3 DNA reads as TGTGCCAGCAGCTTAAGACATAACAATGAGCAGTTCTTC.